This entry lists 30 T cell receptor beta chains sequenced from one sample in a study of T cell responses to AZD1222 COVID-19 vaccine (dated by TCRdb to the early 2020s). The library was prepared using the immunoSEQ multiplex PCR assay. Imported from immuneACCESS, the table was reduced by TCRdb to in-frame sequences with V and J called. These copies leave out some clones; in studies compared against another copy, an unresolved V gene accounts for under half, and the cause of the remainder is not known. A total of 130,000 or so clones appear in this sample, just under 95% of them only once. The ten largest clonotypes hold approximately 6.3% of the sample. The meaning of the sample's time point label: baseline before first vaccination. The specimen comprised peripheral blood, sampled on day 0 of AZD1222 vaccination. The receptors derive from an adult in good health.

This chain joins TRBV28 and TRBJ2-1; 7 bases fit TRBD2. The length of the CDR3 is 17 residues. The germline CDR1 and CDR2 sequences are MDHEN and SYDVKM. V shed 2 bases and J 8 bases; nucleotides not matched to a gene: 15. Written as DNA, the CDR3 is TGTGCCAGCAGTTTAAGGGAGCGGGATTTCGAACCGGATGAGCAGTTCTTC. Translation: CASSLRERDFEPDEQFF.

The chain combines TRBV4-2 with TRBJ2-7, with TRBD2 as a possible D gene (6 bases). Germline CDR1 and CDR2: LGHNA and YNFKEQ. The V end was cut by 0 bases, the J end by 9 bases, with 18 bases between. CDR3 length: 15 residues. The DNA of the CDR3 is TGTGCCAGCAGCCAAGAGATGGGTAGCGGAAGGAGGCAGTACTTC. Translation: CASSQEMGSGRRQYF.

The chain carries TRBV18 and TRBJ2-7; 9 nucleotides agree with TRBD2. V dropped 6 bases and J dropped 3; count of bases not matched to a gene: 6. CDR3 length: 14 amino acids. Looked up from germline, CDR1 is KGHSH and CDR2 is LQKENI. CDR3 sequence reads: CASSLGREGYEQYF. The CDR3 nucleotides are TGTGCCAGCTCCCTAGGGCGGGAGGGCTACGAGCAGTACTTC.

This chain links TRBV2 with TRBJ1-2; maybe TRBD1 (6 bases). V was pared by 1 base and J by 5 bases, with 17 bases between. There are 16 residues in the CDR3. Germline V gives CDR1 SNHLY, CDR2 FYNNEI. The CDR3 reads CASSEGFRKGGYGYTF. CDR3 nucleotide sequence: TGTGCCAGCAGTGAAGGGTTCCGTAAAGGGGGGTATGGCTACACCTTC.

The V and J genes are TRBV5-4 and TRBJ2-7; TRBD2 aligns across 9 bases. There are 15 residues in the CDR3. J was trimmed by 5 bases and V by 1 base; bases with no gene match: 7. Germline V lookup: CDR1 SGHNT, CDR2 YYREEE (reference sequence). The chain's CDR3 is CASSLFLAGEDEQYF. CDR3 sequence (DNA): TGTGCCAGCAGCTTGTTCTTAGCGGGAGAAGACGAGCAGTACTTC.

The gene calls are TRBV7-9 and TRBJ2-1, with 9 positions matching TRBD2. The junction had 8 bases not matched to a gene; V was cut back by 4 bases and J by 4 bases. Germline CDR1 reads SEHNR; CDR2 reads FQNEAQ (reference sequence). This CDR3 is 16 amino acids long. This chain's CDR3 is CASSSYSGSAYNEQFF. In nucleotides, the CDR3 is TGTGCCAGCAGCTCCTATAGCGGGAGCGCTTACAATGAGCAGTTCTTC. Drawing the rest from reference TRBV7-9 and TRBJ2-1, the complete variable domain is DTGVSQNPRHKITKRGQNVTFRCDPISEHNRLYWYRQTLGQGPEFLTYFQNEAQLEKSRLLSDRFSAERPKGSFSTLEIQRTEQGDSAMYLCASSSYSGSAYNEQFFGPGTRLTVL.

The rearrangement uses TRBV7-6 and TRBJ2-2; D uncertain. The length of the CDR3 is 12 residues. Germline lookup yields CDR1 SGHVS and CDR2 FNYEAQ. V gave up 5 bases and J gave up 4 bases, with 5 bases separating them. CDR3 sequence reads: CASSPSTGELFF. The CDR3 nucleotides read TGTGCCAGCAGCCCGAGCACCGGGGAGCTGTTTTTT.

This chain links TRBV6-2 or TRBV6-3 with TRBJ2-7; 7 bases match TRBD2. There are 15 residues in the CDR3. The germline V gene encodes CDR1 MNHEY and CDR2 SVGEGT. V gave up 0 bases and J gave up 0 bases; unmatched junction bases: 2. The CDR3 sequence is CASSYSGGSSYEQYF. The CDR3, as DNA: TGTGCCAGCAGTTACTCCGGGGGGAGCTCCTACGAGCAGTACTTC.

This chain links TRBV19 with TRBJ1-2, with 8 bases fitting TRBD1. J lost 7 bases, V lost 0 bases, and 10 bases had no gene match. The CDR3 runs 16 residues. The V gene's germline CDR1 is LNHDA and CDR2 SQIVND (reference sequence). CDR3 bases: TGTGCCAGTAGTATAGATAGGACAGGGATAACTGCTGGCTACACCTTC. This translates into CASSIDRTGITAGYTF. Supplemented by reference TRBV19 and TRBJ1-2, the full variable domain reads DGGITQSPKYLFRKEGQNVTLSCEQNLNHDAMYWYRQDPGQGLRLIYYSQIVNDFQKGDIAEGYSVSREKKESFPLTVTSAQKNPTAFYLCASSIDRTGITAGYTFGSGTRLTVV.

The chain is built from TRBV5-1 and TRBJ2-1; D may be TRBD2 (5 bases). CDR1 is SGHRS, CDR2 YFSETQ, per germline. The CDR3 is made up of 15 amino acids. The V end was cut by 5 bases, the J end by 0 bases, with 12 bases between. CDR3 sequence (DNA): TGCGCCAGCAGTATAGCGCCGAGCTCCTACAATGAGCAGTTCTTC. Its translation: CASSIAPSSYNEQFF.

The gene calls are TRBV20-1 and TRBJ1-5, with a weak D call TRBD1 (6 bases). This CDR3 is 14 amino acids long. Germline values: CDR1 DFQATT, CDR2 SNEGSKA (reference sequence). Trimming left V 3 bases short and J 6 bases short, with 15 bases between. In DNA, the CDR3 is TGCAGTGCTAGTTCGACAGGAGGGGGTCAGCCCCAGCATTTT. This codes for CSASSTGGGQPQHF.

This chain joins TRBV16 and TRBJ2-7; TRBD1 matches at 11 bases. CDR1 and CDR2 from the germline V gene are KGHSY and FQNENV. The CDR3 runs 15 residues. With V trimmed by 3 bases and J by 6 bases, 7 bases remained unmatched. This chain's CDR3 is CASSHWDRGVGEQYF. The CDR3 nucleotides are TGTGCCAGCAGCCATTGGGACAGGGGGGTCGGCGAGCAGTACTTC.

The chain uses TRBV30 and TRBJ2-2, with 9 bases lining up with TRBD2. V shed 4 bases and J 6 bases; nucleotides not matched to a gene: 3. Germline CDR1 GTSNPN, CDR2 SVGIG (reference sequence). There are 13 residues in the CDR3. CDR3 amino acids: CAWTEREAGELFF. In DNA, the CDR3 is TGTGCCTGGACGGAGCGGGAGGCCGGGGAGCTGTTTTTT. The full variable domain, its missing parts supplied by reference TRBV30 and TRBJ2-2, is SQTIHQWPATLVQPVGSPLSLECTVEGTSNPNLYWYRQAAGRGLQLLFYSVGIGQISSEVPQNLSASRPQDRQFILSSKKLLLSDSGFYLCAWTEREAGELFFGEGSRLTVL.

This clone has a single count. The CDR3 protein is CASSPHRGANTGELFF. Here the CDR3 DNA reads TGTGCCAGCAGTCCTCACAGGGGCGCGAACACCGGGGAGCTGTTTTTT. The rearrangement uses TRBV27 and TRBJ2-2, with 7 bases aligning to TRBD1. This CDR3 comprises 16 residues. Germline lookup yields CDR1 MNHEY and CDR2 SMNVEV (reference sequence). V lost 5 bases, J lost 0 bases, and 6 bases stayed unmatched.

The chain combines TRBV12-5 with TRBJ1-6; maybe TRBD1 (5 bases). The CDR3 has 17 residues. Trimming removed 9 bases from V and 3 bases from J, with 21 bases in between. CDR1 is LGHNT, CDR2 FRNRAP, per germline. In nucleotides, the CDR3 is TGTGCTAGGAATAAGGTCCGCAGGGACTACTATAATTCACCCCTCCACTTT. This encodes CARNKVRRDYYNSPLHF.

The J gene is TRBJ2-5, the V gene TRBV2; 9 positions match TRBD1. Trimming removed 8 bases from V and 5 bases from J; junction bases left unmatched: 12. The CDR3 is made up of 15 amino acids. CDR1 is SNHLY and CDR2 is FYNNEI in the germline V gene. For the CDR3, the DNA is TGTGCCAGCCACGGGACAGGGACCGGGTGGGAGACCCAGTACTTC. This sequence encodes CASHGTGTGWETQYF.

The chain combines TRBV2 with TRBJ2-1; 9 bases are a match to TRBD2. V dropped 6 bases and J dropped 5; count of bases not matched to a gene: 5. This CDR3 has 14 residues. The germline gives CDR1 SNHLY, CDR2 FYNNEI. CDR3 sequence reads: CASRAGGLDNEQFF. Written as DNA, the CDR3 is TGTGCCAGCAGGGCGGGGGGGCTAGACAATGAGCAGTTCTTC.

The V and J genes are TRBV19 and TRBJ2-1; TRBD2 agrees at 9 bases. The trim removed 5 bases at V and 7 bases at J, leaving 6 bases unmatched. CDR3 length: 14 residues. From germline, CDR1 is LNHDA and CDR2 SQIVND (reference sequence). CDR3 loop: CASSPLAGQNEQFF. CDR3 coding DNA: TGTGCCAGTAGTCCGCTAGCGGGGCAGAATGAGCAGTTCTTC.

The chain carries TRBV28 and TRBJ1-1; D perhaps matches TRBD1 (5 bases). The CDR3 has 17 residues. Trimming left V 0 bases short and J 0 bases short, with 14 bases between. CDR1 is MDHEN, CDR2 SYDVKM, per germline. The CDR3 nucleotides read TGTGCCAGCAGTTTATGGGGACCGAGCCTCATGAACACTGAAGCTTTCTTT. Its protein product is CASSLWGPSLMNTEAFF.

The chain uses TRBV5-1 and TRBJ2-5, with a tentative D call TRBD2 (5 bases). CDR1 is SGHRS, CDR2 YFSETQ, per germline. Trimming shortened V by 9 bases and J by 2 bases, and 11 bases separated the two germline ends. This CDR3 is 12 amino acids long. The CDR3 protein is CATGKAQETQYF. The CDR3 region has the DNA TGCGCCACCGGGAAGGCGCAAGAGACCCAGTACTTC.

The CDR3 is CASSPTQWAEQTEAFF. CDR3 in DNA: TGTGCCAGCTCTCCTACCCAGTGGGCGGAACAGACTGAAGCTTTCTTT. The chain uses TRBV18 and TRBJ1-1; the D is unclear. Germline V gene data show CDR1 as KGHSH and CDR2 as LQKENI. Deletions cut 6 bases from V and 5 bases from J, with 22 bases between. The CDR3 sequence is 16 residues long.

For the CDR3, the DNA is TGTGCCAGCAGTGAATCCCACGAGGTTAGCACAGATACGCAGTATTTT. Translated, it gives CASSESHEVSTDTQYF. V and J are TRBV25-1 and TRBJ2-3; D not resolved. Germline V gene sequence: CDR1 MGHDK, CDR2 SYGVNS. The CDR3 totals 16 residues. V shed 1 base and J shed 0 bases, with 11 bases lying between them.

For the CDR3, the DNA is TGTGCCAGCTCACTTTCGCTAGGGGGCATGAATGAGCAGTTCTTC. Protein product: CASSLSLGGMNEQFF. The V gene is TRBV18, the J gene TRBJ2-1; 7 nucleotides align to TRBD1. Germline CDR1 is KGHSH and CDR2 is LQKENI. CDR3 size: 15 residues. V was clipped by 4 bases and J by 7 bases; unmatched bases: 10.

V gene TRBV30 combines with J gene TRBJ1-3, with D unclear. Per germline, CDR1 GTSNPN and CDR2 SVGIG (reference sequence). The CDR3 length is 14 residues. The DNA for the CDR3 is TGTGCTATCGGGGAATGGGGTCTTGGAAACACCATATATTTT. It yields the protein CAIGEWGLGNTIYF.

The chain couples TRBV4-2 to TRBJ1-2; 12 bases are shared with TRBD1. Trimming took 3 bases from V and 7 from J; bases not matched to a gene: 6. This CDR3 has 15 amino acids. Germline CDR1 LGHNA, CDR2 YNFKEQ. The CDR3 here is CASSQGTGGLGGYTF. The CDR3 nucleotides are TGTGCCAGCAGCCAGGGGACAGGGGGCCTTGGTGGCTACACCTTC.

CDR3 nucleotide sequence: TGTGCCAGCAGCCACAGGGCTATCTATGGCTACACCTTC. This encodes CASSHRAIYGYTF. V gene TRBV11-2 combines with J gene TRBJ1-2; D is perhaps TRBD1 (6 bases). CDR1 is SGHAT and CDR2 is FQNNGV in the germline V gene. V lost 5 bases to trimming and J lost 4 bases, with 11 bases between them. The CDR3 is made up of 13 amino acids.

The gene calls are TRBV30 and TRBJ1-5, with D unclear. Germline V gene data show CDR1 as GTSNPN and CDR2 as SVGIG (reference sequence). Trimming removed 1 base at V and 9 bases at J, with 13 bases between. The length of the CDR3 is 13 residues. CDR3 region: CAWSGPNEGPQHF. The CDR3 nucleotides read TGTGCCTGGAGTGGACCTAATGAGGGGCCCCAGCATTTT.

The CDR3 sequence: CASSALGQAGDTQYF. CDR3 nucleotides: TGTGCCAGCAGCGCCCTCGGACAGGCAGGGGATACGCAGTATTTT. The chain uses TRBV5-8 and TRBJ2-3; 7 nucleotides match TRBD1. V shed 4 bases, J shed 6 bases, and the junction held 11 bases outside the gene matches. Germline CDR1 reads SGHTS; CDR2 reads YDEGEE. The CDR3 is 15 amino acids.

This clone was found once. This chain connects TRBV15 to TRBJ2-5; D is possibly TRBD1 (6 bases). Trimming removed 2 bases at V and 4 bases at J, with 29 bases between. CDR3 length equals 20 residues. Germline CDR1 and CDR2: LNHNV and YYDKDF (reference sequence). Here the CDR3 reads CATSRSTTSSWAWGPETQYF. The CDR3 coding sequence is TGTGCCACCAGCAGATCGACCACCTCCTCCTGGGCCTGGGGGCCAGAGACCCAGTACTTC.

This rearrangement joins TRBV18 to TRBJ2-7; no reliable D call. Germline assignment: CDR1 KGHSH and CDR2 LQKENI. This CDR3 has 13 residues. V was shortened by 1 base and J by 4 bases, with 8 bases between the two germline ends. The CDR3 here is CASSPQVGYEQYF. The CDR3 nucleotides read TGTGCCAGCTCACCACAAGTCGGATACGAGCAGTACTTC.